This entry features one TCR beta chain sequence. The CDR3 is made up of 15 amino acids. Germline V gene sequence: CDR1 GTSNPN, CDR2 SVGIG (reference sequence). V lost 0 bases and J 8 bases, leaving 17 bases between the germline ends. The source of the sample is a study of blood T cell repertoires in COVID-19. The repertoire was sequenced with immunoSEQ multiplex PCR; TCRdb's copy has only in-frame clones and lacks some. The data hold 200,000 to 250,000 clones, with approximately 91% observed a single time. This sequence was found in a man aged 55-75 years who had recovered from COVID-19. The genes are TRBV30 and TRBJ2-1; D gene ambiguous. Sequencing was carried out using peripheral blood. CDR3 residues: CAWSVIIAGVDEQFF. The CDR3, as DNA: TGTGCCTGGAGTGTTATCATAGCCGGAGTGGATGAGCAGTTCTTC.